Listed here are 19 T cell receptor beta chains from one sample, sequenced in a study of control samples from healthy donors and cancer patients (dated by TCRdb to about 2020). Library generation was performed with the immunoSEQ multiplex PCR assay. TCRdb limited this immuneACCESS table to in-frame rearrangements with V and J called. A share of clones is missing; checked studies link under half to unresolved V genes, and the rest is unexplained. This sample comprises 75,000 to 100,000 clones, about 88% of them detected only once. Clones ranked in the top ten supply roughly 1.2% of the sample. The specimen was blood. The receptors shown here come from a woman in her forties or fifties in good health.

The genes are TRBV6-5 and TRBJ1-1, with TRBD1 matching over 9 bases. Germline V CDR1 and CDR2: MNHEY, SVGAGI. This CDR3 is 15 amino acids long. V trimming: 8 bases; J trimming: 6 bases; junction bases outside the gene matches: 13. DNA of the CDR3: TGTGCCAGCCGACAGGGGGGCTATGCCGTTTCTGAAGCTTTCTTT. Amino acid sequence: CASRQGGYAVSEAFF.

The rearrangement links TRBV19 to TRBJ2-1, with 13 bases that match TRBD2. Trimming cost V 6 bases and J 13 bases; bases outside gene matches: 9. From germline, CDR1 is LNHDA and CDR2 SQIVND (reference sequence). The CDR3 has 14 amino acids. Here the CDR3 DNA reads TGTGCCAGTAGGGAACTGACTAGCGGGAGGTCCCAGTTCTTC. It is translated as CASRELTSGRSQFF.

This rearrangement joins TRBV6-1 to TRBJ2-7, with TRBD1 matching over 7 bases. The CDR3 covers 14 residues. Germline loops: CDR1 MNHNS, CDR2 SASEGT. V was clipped by 0 bases and J by 11 bases; unmatched bases: 10. CDR3 protein: CASSEATGQATKYF. In DNA, the CDR3 is TGTGCCAGCAGTGAAGCTACCGGACAGGCCACGAAGTACTTC.

V gene TRBV19 combines with J gene TRBJ2-7; a possible D gene is TRBD1 (6 bases). V shed 9 bases and J shed 0 bases, with 15 bases lying between them. The CDR3 is 14 residues long. Germline V gene sequence: CDR1 LNHDA, CDR2 SQIVND (reference sequence). The CDR3 protein is CASSDRRYSYEQYF. CDR3 sequence (DNA): TGTGCCAGCTCGGACAGACGTTACTCCTACGAGCAGTACTTC.

J is TRBJ2-7 and V is TRBV3-1 (or the pseudogene TRBV3-2); D is ambiguous. CDR1 and CDR2 (germline): LGHDT, YNNKEL (reference sequence). The CDR3 is made up of 15 amino acids. V lost 1 base to trimming and J lost 2 bases, with 12 bases between them. For the CDR3, the DNA is TGTGCCAGCAGCCAAGGGTACGGCCTGCCCTACGAGCAGTACTTC. Its translation: CASSQGYGLPYEQYF.

The V call is TRBV5-1, the J call TRBJ1-4, with 8 bases lining up with TRBD1. Per germline, CDR1 SGHRS and CDR2 YFSETQ. The CDR3 is 14 amino acids. The J segment lost 8 bases and the V segment lost 5 bases, leaving 8 bases of the junction unmatched. The CDR3 loop reads CASSNGQGREKLFF. The CDR3 DNA reads TGCGCCAGCAGTAACGGACAGGGCCGGGAAAAACTGTTTTTT.

The chain has TRBV2 and TRBJ2-7, with 13 bases fitting TRBD2. V gave up 5 bases and J gave up 4 bases; unmatched junction bases: 14. The CDR3 sequence is 18 residues long. Germline V CDR1 and CDR2: SNHLY, FYNNEI. The CDR3 sequence is CASSWAERLAGGKYEQYF. CDR3 bases: TGTGCCAGCAGTTGGGCGGAAAGACTAGCGGGAGGTAAATACGAGCAGTACTTC.

This chain uses TRBV14 with TRBJ1-1, with 8 positions matching TRBD1. The CDR3 sequence is 17 residues long. Trimming took 4 bases from V and 4 from J; bases not matched to a gene: 14. Germline lookup yields CDR1 SGHDN and CDR2 FVKESK. CDR3 region: CASSRGGTGRSITEAFF. The CDR3 DNA sequence: TGTGCCAGCAGCCGGGGGGGGACAGGTCGGAGTATCACTGAAGCTTTCTTT.

This chain joins TRBV15 and TRBJ1-2; no clear D gene. The CDR3 runs to 16 residues. Trimming took 3 bases from V and 2 from J, leaving 16 bases between them. CDR1 is LNHNV and CDR2 is YYDKDF in the germline V gene (reference sequence). This chain's CDR3 is CATSSPSVGQNYGYTF. DNA for the CDR3: TGTGCCACCAGCAGCCCCTCGGTTGGGCAGAACTATGGCTACACCTTC.

This chain links TRBV6-4 with TRBJ2-1, with TRBD2 identical over 11 bases. The J segment lost 16 bases and the V segment lost 4 bases, leaving 27 bases of the junction unmatched. CDR3 length equals 19 residues. Germline CDR1 and CDR2: MRHNA and SNTAGT. The chain's CDR3 is CASSVPRKTSGGSGRLGFF. Here the CDR3 DNA reads TGTGCCAGCAGTGTCCCGAGAAAAACTAGCGGGGGTAGCGGGAGGTTAGGATTCTTC.

The V and J genes are TRBV4-1 and TRBJ2-7; unclear D gene. The germline V gene encodes CDR1 MGHRA and CDR2 YSYEKL. V dropped 3 bases and J dropped 6 bases, with 9 bases sitting between them. The CDR3 extends over 12 amino acids. The CDR3 spells CASSQPWGEQYF. CDR3 in DNA: TGCGCCAGCAGCCAGCCCTGGGGCGAGCAGTACTTC.

This clone showed up just once. The chain uses TRBV3-1 (or the pseudogene TRBV3-2) and TRBJ2-1; 10 bases map to TRBD2. This CDR3 has 17 amino acids. Trimming took 2 bases from V and 6 from J; bases not matched to a gene: 10. The germline gives CDR1 LGHDT, CDR2 YNNKEL (reference sequence). The CDR3 DNA follows: TGTGCCAGCAGCCAAAAACGACGACTAGCGGGTCTCAATGAGCAGTTCTTC. Residues: CASSQKRRLAGLNEQFF.

The genes are TRBV12-3 or TRBV12-4 and TRBJ2-2; D gene uncertain. Trimming removed 2 bases from V and 5 bases from J, with 6 bases in between. The length of the CDR3 is 13 residues. The CDR3 nucleotides read TGTGCCAGCAGTTTAATACAAACCGGGGAGCTGTTTTTT. Protein: CASSLIQTGELFF.

This clone was observed once. Here the CDR3 reads CASSGAGTRYNEQFF. CDR3 sequence (DNA): TGCGCCAGCAGCGGCGCCGGGACTAGGTACAATGAGCAGTTCTTC. The chain has TRBV5-1 and TRBJ2-1, with 8 bases matching TRBD2. V shed 4 bases and J 4 bases; nucleotides not matched to a gene: 7. Germline CDR1 and CDR2: SGHRS and YFSETQ. This CDR3 has 15 residues.

This chain links TRBV7-3 with TRBJ2-1; TRBD2 aligns across 7 bases. CDR1 SGHTA and CDR2 FQGTGA come from the germline V gene. CDR3 length: 16 residues. Trimming at V came to 5 bases and at J to 3 bases, leaving 10 bases not matched to a gene. The CDR3 DNA reads as TGTGCCAGCAGCCCTATTCGTGCTAGCGGCTACAATGAGCAGTTCTTC. Its protein is CASSPIRASGYNEQFF.

The chain links TRBV19 to TRBJ2-3, with TRBD2 matching over 9 bases. Germline-derived CDR1 and CDR2 are LNHDA and SQIVND (reference sequence). The CDR3 extends over 16 amino acids. J lost 4 bases, V lost 6 bases, and 11 bases had no gene match. The CDR3 loop is CASRPSASGMSDTQYF. CDR3 DNA sequence: TGTGCCAGTAGGCCGTCGGCTAGCGGGATGTCAGATACGCAGTATTTT.

The genes are TRBV9 and TRBJ2-1; tentative D call: TRBD1 (6 bases). CDR3 length equals 15 residues. Deletions cut 3 bases from V and 4 bases from J, with 14 bases between. Germline V gene data show CDR1 as SGDLS and CDR2 as YYNGEE. This CDR3 reads CASSASGTNYNEQFF. For the CDR3, the DNA is TGTGCCAGCAGCGCTTCCGGGACAAATTACAATGAGCAGTTCTTC.

The rearrangement links TRBV10-3 to TRBJ2-1; tentative D call: TRBD1 (6 bases). Germline loops: CDR1 ENHRY, CDR2 SYGVKD. The CDR3 covers 17 residues. Trimming shortened V by 6 bases and J by 0 bases, and 18 bases separated the two germline ends. The CDR3 DNA reads as TGTGCCATCAGGAAACCAGGGTTAGGGGGCTCCTACAATGAGCAGTTCTTC. It translates to CAIRKPGLGGSYNEQFF.

V gene TRBV11-2 combines with J gene TRBJ2-3; no firm D call. The V gene's germline CDR1 is SGHAT and CDR2 FQNNGV. This CDR3 comprises 15 residues. The ends were cut back, 1 base at V and 2 bases at J, with 10 bases in the middle. Written as DNA, the CDR3 is TGTGCCAGCAGCTTAGCCTCTGGGGACACAGATACGCAGTATTTT. This gives the protein CASSLASGDTDTQYF.